One and the same sample provided the 13 T cell receptor beta chains below, sequenced in a study of blood T cell repertoires in COVID-19 (dated by TCRdb to 2018 to 2020). Receptor amplification or capture employed the immunoSEQ multiplex PCR assay. TCRdb re-hosts the immuneACCESS table, in-frame sequences only. Its copies lack some clones; in the studies checked, an unresolved V gene accounts for under half of them, and the cause for the rest is not known. Recorded for this sample are about 310,000 clones; around 90% of them occurred a single time. The ten largest clones capture 1% of the sample. The material sequenced was peripheral blood. Receptor source: a man aged 50-60 years with active or convalescent COVID-19.

The gene calls are TRBV27 and TRBJ2-5; unclear D gene. Germline values: CDR1 MNHEY, CDR2 SMNVEV (reference sequence). The CDR3 length is 11 residues. Trimming left V 1 base short and J 7 bases short, with 4 bases between. For the CDR3, the DNA is TGTGCCAGCAGTTTATTCTGGACCCAGTACTTC. This codes for CASSLFWTQYF.

This CDR3 is CASTGTGGETQYF. The DNA of the CDR3 is TGTGCCAGTACGGGGACAGGCGGGGAGACCCAGTACTTC. The chain combines TRBV19 with TRBJ2-5; 8 nucleotides agree with TRBD1. CDR1 is LNHDA, CDR2 SQIVND, per germline (reference sequence). The CDR3 has 13 amino acids. V dropped 7 bases and J dropped 5; count of bases not matched to a gene: 6.

The chain uses TRBV4-1 and TRBJ2-7, with D possibly TRBD2 on 5 matching bases. Germline CDR1 reads MGHRA; CDR2 reads YSYEKL. There are 15 residues in the CDR3. V was pared by 4 bases and J by 0 bases, with 13 bases between. CDR3 protein: CASSLEDGDSYEQYF. CDR3 DNA: TGCGCCAGCAGCCTAGAGGACGGGGACTCCTACGAGCAGTACTTC.

The chain recombines TRBV9 with TRBJ2-5, with 11 positions matching TRBD2. The CDR3 covers 16 residues. Trimming took 3 bases from V and 5 from J; bases not matched to a gene: 9. Germline-derived CDR1 and CDR2 are SGDLS and YYNGEE. The CDR3 coding sequence is TGTGCCAGCAGCGAAGGGGTAGCGGGGGGGCAGGAGACCCAGTACTTC. Its translation: CASSEGVAGGQETQYF.

This chain links TRBV5-4 with TRBJ2-7, with 8 nucleotides matching TRBD1. With V trimmed by 4 bases and J by 2 bases, 8 bases remained unmatched. The CDR3 is made up of 15 amino acids. Germline lookup yields CDR1 SGHNT and CDR2 YYREEE (reference sequence). The CDR3 nucleotides are TGTGCCAGCAGCCCACCGGGACAGGCAACCTACGAGCAGTACTTC. Translated, it gives CASSPPGQATYEQYF.

This chain uses TRBV6-2 or TRBV6-3 with TRBJ1-1; TRBD1 matches at 8 bases. CDR3 length equals 15 residues. Germline V lookup: CDR1 MNHEY, CDR2 SVGEGT. The ends lost 6 bases at V and 6 bases at J; junction bases unmatched: 12. The CDR3 nucleotides read TGTGCCAGCAGCCAAGGGAGACAGGGGATATCTGAAGCTTTCTTT. This encodes CASSQGRQGISEAFF.

The rearrangement uses TRBV9 and TRBJ1-2; D is perhaps TRBD1 (5 bases). CDR3 length: 14 residues. V lost 4 bases and J 1 base, leaving 11 bases between the germline ends. Germline V CDR1 and CDR2: SGDLS, YYNGEE. This CDR3 is CASSPTRGNYGYTF. The CDR3 region has the DNA TGTGCCAGCAGCCCCACAAGGGGTAACTATGGCTACACCTTC.

The rearrangement uses TRBV9 and TRBJ1-5, with 9 bases identical to TRBD1. Germline lookup yields CDR1 SGDLS and CDR2 YYNGEE. The junction had 4 bases not matched to a gene; V was cut back by 3 bases and J by 6 bases. The CDR3 length is 14 residues. In nucleotides, the CDR3 is TGTGCCAGCAGCGATGGGACAGGGACTCAGCCCCAGCATTTT. Translation: CASSDGTGTQPQHF. Variable domain in full (rest from reference TRBV9 and TRBJ1-5): DSGVTQTPKHLITATGQRVTLRCSPRSGDLSVYWYQQSLDQGLQFLIQYYNGEERAKGNILERFSAQQFPDLHSELNLSSLELGDSALYFCASSDGTGTQPQHFGDGTRLSIL.

J is TRBJ2-3 and V is TRBV30, with D perhaps TRBD2 (7 bases). V was pared by 3 bases and J by 7 bases, with 11 bases between. Germline CDR1 and CDR2: GTSNPN and SVGIG (reference sequence). This CDR3 contains 12 residues. The CDR3 DNA follows: TGTGCCTGGAGGAGGGGGGGACATACGCAGTATTTT. It yields the protein CAWRRGGHTQYF.

The genes are TRBV27 and TRBJ1-5, with 9 bases fitting TRBD1. The ends lost 6 bases at V and 3 bases at J; junction bases unmatched: 3. The CDR3 consists of 14 residues. Germline V CDR1 and CDR2: MNHEY, SMNVEV (reference sequence). The CDR3 is CASRGTGSNQPQHF. The CDR3, as DNA: TGTGCCAGCAGGGGGACAGGGTCCAATCAGCCCCAGCATTTT.

The chain recombines TRBV28 with TRBJ2-1; tentatively, D is TRBD2 (6 bases). The V end was cut by 3 bases, the J end by 3 bases, with 15 bases between. Germline values: CDR1 MDHEN, CDR2 SYDVKM. CDR3 length: 16 residues. The DNA for the CDR3 is TGTGCCAGCAGTTTTTGGAGTAGCGGACGCTACAATGAGCAGTTCTTC. Translating it yields CASSFWSSGRYNEQFF.

The V gene is TRBV27, the J gene TRBJ2-7, with TRBD1 identical over 7 bases. CDR3 length: 15 amino acids. CDR1 and CDR2 from the germline V gene are MNHEY and SMNVEV (reference sequence). The ends lost 2 bases at V and 3 bases at J; junction bases unmatched: 7. CDR3 region: CASSLRGQFLYEQYF. CDR3 in DNA: TGTGCCAGCAGTTTACGGGGACAGTTCCTCTACGAGCAGTACTTC.

This sequence joins TRBV7-2 and TRBJ2-7; D unresolved. Looked up from germline, CDR1 is SGHTA and CDR2 is FQGNSA. Trimming removed 2 bases at V and 3 bases at J, with 14 bases between. The CDR3 covers 15 residues. The CDR3 is CASSLRRSTLYEQYF. The CDR3 DNA reads as TGTGCCAGCAGCTTAAGGCGGAGCACCCTCTACGAGCAGTACTTC.